These T cell receptor beta chains were read from a single sample in a study of blood T cells in healthy people across ages. TCRdb re-derived calls from the 5' RACE reads in MiXCR, one entry per CDR3 protein. The sample includes fewer than 900,000 distinct CDR3 sequences, roughly two fifths seen only once; the top ten take around a fifth. Sequenced input: blood. The receptors were gathered from a woman between 55 and 75 years old in good health. Each CDR3 is given with its conserved first and last residue. The D gene is left open where the match is weak. Only some rows state a clone size, as once, few, many or a class for expanded clones.

J gene | D gene | clone size | V gene | CDR3 protein | CDR3 DNA
TRBJ2-4 | . | . | TRBV19 | CASSSGTAIGAKNIQYF | TGTGCCAGTAGTTCCGGGACCGCAATCGGAGCCAAAAACATTCAGTACTTC
TRBJ2-3 | . | . | TRBV7-2 | CASSPWDILGGTQYF | TGTGCCAGCAGCCCCTGGGACATCCTCGGGGGTACGCAGTATTTT
TRBJ2-7 | TRBD1 | many | TRBV7-2 | CASSLLGTGTYEQYF | TGTGCCAGCAGCTTACTCGGGACAGGGACCTACGAGCAGTACTTC
TRBJ2-1 | TRBD1 | few | TRBV3-1 | CASTRQGVYNEQFF | TGTGCCAGCACCCGACAGGGGGTGTACAATGAGCAGTTCTTC
TRBJ2-7 | TRBD2 | once | TRBV6-1 | CASSAAGGAWTYEQYF | TGTGCCAGCAGTGCAGCGGGGGGGGCTTGGACCTACGAGCAGTACTTC
TRBJ1-2 | . | many | TRBV6-1 | CASSENYGYTF | TGCGCCAGCAGCGAAAACTATGGCTACACCTTC
TRBJ1-6 | . | . | TRBV20-1 | CSAPDTSSYNSPLHF | TGCAGTGCTCCGGACACGAGCTCCTATAATTCACCCCTCCACTTT
TRBJ1-1 | TRBD1 | . | TRBV12-3/TRBV12-4 | CASRQTGTNTEAFF | TGTGCCAGCAGACAGACAGGGACGAACACTGAAGCTTTCTTT
TRBJ2-1 | TRBD2 | many | TRBV4-2 | CASSQGTSGGSYNEQFF | TGTGCCAGCAGCCAAGGGACTAGCGGGGGGTCCTACAATGAGCAGTTCTTC
TRBJ2-5 | TRBD1 | many | TRBV10-3 | CASTGTGLETQYF | TGTGCCAGTACCGGGACAGGGTTAGAGACCCAGTACTTC
TRBJ2-7 | . | . | TRBV7-6 | CASSSRGHYERYF | TGTGCCAGCAGCTCCCGGGGGCACTACGAGCGGTACTTC
TRBJ1-6 | . | few | TRBV9 | CASSVWEGTDNSPLHF | TGTGCCAGCAGCGTGTGGGAAGGGACCGATAATTCACCCCTCCACTTT
TRBJ2-4 | . | . | TRBV28 | CASSLDSVVERYF | TGTGCCAGCAGTTTAGATTCGGTTGTAGAACGGTACTTC
TRBJ2-5 | TRBD2 | . | TRBV7-8 | CASSPRTSGTQETQYF | TGTGCCAGCAGCCCGCGGACTAGCGGGACGCAGGAGACCCAGTACTTC
TRBJ1-5 | TRBD1 | . | TRBV29-1 | CSGGQGAGQPQHF | TGCAGCGGCGGACAGGGGGCGGGTCAGCCCCAGCATTTT
TRBJ2-1 | TRBD2 | few | TRBV7-9 | CASSLTGGPSNEQFF | TGTGCCAGCAGCTTAACGGGAGGGCCAAGTAATGAGCAGTTCTTC
TRBJ1-4 | . | many | TRBV10-3 | CAISERGIANEKLFF | TGTGCCATCAGTGAGAGGGGTATCGCTAATGAAAAACTGTTTTTT
TRBJ2-1 | TRBD2 | . | TRBV7-3 | CASSSWTRVGEQFF | TGTGCCAGCAGCTCCTGGACTAGAGTTGGCGAGCAGTTCTTC
TRBJ2-3 | . | few | TRBV12-3/TRBV12-4 | CASSYVAAGPTGTDTQYF | TGTGCCAGCAGTTACGTAGCGGCGGGCCCTACTGGCACAGATACGCAGTATTTT
TRBJ2-4 | . | . | TRBV29-1 | CSVGENGKNIQYF | TGCAGCGTCGGGGAAAATGGCAAAAACATTCAGTACTTC
TRBJ2-7 | TRBD2 | . | TRBV3-1 | CASSQVLTSGINNEQYF | TGTGCCAGCAGCCAAGTTCTGACTAGCGGGATTAACAATGAGCAGTACTTC
TRBJ1-5 | . | . | TRBV6-6 | CASSCSGNQPQHF | TGTGCCAGCAGTTGCTCGGGCAATCAGCCCCAGCATTTT
TRBJ2-5 | . | many | TRBV12-3/TRBV12-4 | CASSTSRGGQYF | TGTGCCAGCAGTACGAGCAGGGGGGGCCAGTACTTC
TRBJ2-1 | . | . | TRBV7-8 | CASSSLGGDSYNEQFF | TGTGCCAGCAGCTCCCTTGGCGGGGACTCCTACAATGAGCAGTTCTTC
TRBJ1-1 | . | . | TRBV29-1 | CSVHFSNTEAFF | TGCAGCGTTCACTTTTCGAACACTGAAGCTTTCTTT
TRBJ2-7 | . | . | TRBV20-1 | CSARDHRAGNTEQYF | TGCAGTGCTAGAGATCACCGAGCAGGGAATACCGAGCAGTACTTC
TRBJ1-1 | TRBD1 | . | TRBV20-1 | CMTGRNVNTEAFF | TGCATGACAGGGAGGAACGTGAACACTGAAGCTTTCTTT
TRBJ1-1 | . | . | TRBV12-3/TRBV12-4 | CASTEWGGAIGPNTEAFF | TGTGCCAGCACTGAGTGGGGGGGCGCAATTGGCCCGAACACTGAAGCTTTCTTT
TRBJ1-1 | . | . | TRBV5-1 | CASSLENTNTEAFF | TGCGCCAGCAGCTTGGAAAACACGAACACTGAAGCTTTCTTT
TRBJ2-7 | TRBD2 | many | TRBV5-6 | CASSTRGEGDEQYF | TGTGCCAGCAGCACCCGAGGGGAGGGTGACGAGCAGTACTTC
TRBJ2-7 | TRBD2 | few | TRBV5-1 | CASSPGRTSGRSVDEQYF | TGCGCCAGCAGTCCTGGACGGACTAGCGGGAGGTCTGTTGACGAGCAGTACTTC
TRBJ2-7 | TRBD1 | . | TRBV11-2 | CASSSGPGTVNYEQYF | TGTGCCAGCAGCTCGGGCCCCGGGACAGTGAACTACGAGCAGTACTTC
TRBJ1-1 | . | few | TRBV28 | CASKSGDLVGRSEAFF | TGTGCCAGCAAAAGCGGCGATCTCGTCGGGCGGTCTGAAGCTTTCTTT
TRBJ2-5 | TRBD1 | . | TRBV15 | CATSGFGQAAETQYF | TGTGCCACCAGCGGCTTTGGACAGGCGGCGGAGACCCAGTACTTC